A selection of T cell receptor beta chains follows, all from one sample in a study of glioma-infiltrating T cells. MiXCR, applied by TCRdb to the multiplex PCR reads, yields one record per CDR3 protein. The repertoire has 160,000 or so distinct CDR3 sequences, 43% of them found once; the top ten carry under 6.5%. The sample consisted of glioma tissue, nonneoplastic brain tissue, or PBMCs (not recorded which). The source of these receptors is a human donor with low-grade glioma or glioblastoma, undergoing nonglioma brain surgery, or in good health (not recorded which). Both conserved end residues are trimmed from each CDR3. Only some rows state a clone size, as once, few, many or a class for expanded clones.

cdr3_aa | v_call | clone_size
ASSAPSAGGVLGTDTQY | TRBV3-1 | .
ASTLSGGNSYNEQF | TRBV6-2/TRBV6-3 | few
ATMGQQNQPQH | TRBV19 | .
ASRPAGVATQY | TRBV6-1 | many
ASSIRGFGNQPQH | TRBV19 | many
ASSITRGTEAF | TRBV19 | few
ASSPTTLQSYNEQF | TRBV7-2 | .
ASSSMGHLYGYT | TRBV7-2 | many
SAGLADYNEQF | TRBV20-1 | many
SGDRVAYEQY | TRBV29-1 | .
SARNPNTGELF | TRBV20-1 | many
ASSRNNEQF | TRBV19 | many
ASSVVRSWSDTQY | TRBV9 | few
ASSLGHNEQF | TRBV7-9 | many
ATRNPDTGELF | TRBV24-1 | many
ASSQARGGEQY | TRBV3-1 | many
ASSPPWDLAKNIQY | TRBV18 | .
ASSTIGKGYN | TRBV25-1 | .
ASRRLAPSTDTQY | TRBV19 | few
GSSRGRSGSTDTQY | TRBV18 | .
ASLSQGLTNEKLF | TRBV28 | many
SVGPTGTGLETQY | TRBV29-1 | once
ASSEPGGNTDTQY | TRBV25-1 | .
ASSLPYQGANGYT | TRBV19 | .
ASRSGGNQPKH | TRBV12-3/TRBV12-4 | .